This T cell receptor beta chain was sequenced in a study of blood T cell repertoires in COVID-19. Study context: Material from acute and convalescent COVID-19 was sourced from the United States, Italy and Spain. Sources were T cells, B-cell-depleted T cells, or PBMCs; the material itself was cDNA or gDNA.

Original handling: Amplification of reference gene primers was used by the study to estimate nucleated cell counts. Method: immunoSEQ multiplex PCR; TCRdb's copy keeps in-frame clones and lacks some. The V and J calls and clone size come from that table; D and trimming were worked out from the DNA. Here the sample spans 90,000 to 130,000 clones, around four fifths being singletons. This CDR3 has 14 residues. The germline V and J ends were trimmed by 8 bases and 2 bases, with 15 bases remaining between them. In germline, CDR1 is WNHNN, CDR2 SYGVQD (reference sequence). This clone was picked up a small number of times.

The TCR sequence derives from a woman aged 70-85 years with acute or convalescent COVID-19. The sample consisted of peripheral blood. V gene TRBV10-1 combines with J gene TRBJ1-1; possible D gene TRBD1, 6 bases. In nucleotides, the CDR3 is TGCGCCAGCCGCCCAGGACAGCTAAACACTGAAGCTTTCTTT. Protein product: CASRPGQLNTEAFF.